This T cell receptor beta chain appears in the sequencing data of a study of Ad26.COV2.S vaccination and SARS-CoV-2 variants. Study context: By the intramuscular route, Ad26.COV2.S was given once, or twice 56 days apart. Regarding the study as a whole: Vaccinated individuals (as opposed to placebo recipients) had higher spike-specific TCR breadth.

Libraries were prepared by immunoSEQ multiplex PCR; TCRdb keeps only in-frame clonotypes and omits some of them. Among 300,000 to 400,000 clones listed, around 89% were seen once. Treatment: some 19 received Ad26.COV2.S at low or high dose, single or two shots; about 5 received placebo; per-sample allocation not given. Specimens were obtained on day 63 following the first vaccine or placebo injection. Points on this clone: The antigen remains unidentified.

Germline V gives CDR1 SNHLY, CDR2 FYNNEI. After removal of 3 bases from V and 3 bases from J, the junction contained 9 bases not matched to a gene. The CDR3 spans 17 residues. The source material was peripheral blood, sampled in a trial of Ad26.COV2.S vaccine versus placebo. This clonotype was sampled from a person between 18 and 60 years old who received the Ad26.COV2.S COVID-19 vaccine or a placebo. This chain connects TRBV2 to TRBJ2-3, with 10 bases that match TRBD2. The CDR3 loop reads CASSDPLAGERTDTQYF. For the CDR3, the DNA is TGTGCCAGCAGTGATCCCCTAGCGGGAGAACGGACAGATACGCAGTATTTT.